Presented here are 22 T cell receptor beta chains from one specimen sequenced in a study of control samples from healthy donors and cancer patients. Profiled with immunoSEQ multiplex PCR; TCRdb holds only in-frame clones, not every one. The sample records 150,000 or so clones, 90% to 95% being singletons. Sequencing was carried out using PBMCs. The source of these receptors is a man in his sixties with colorectal cancer.

The chain carries TRBV27 and TRBJ2-2; D is perhaps TRBD1 (5 bases). The V end lost 5 bases, the J end lost 0 bases, and 10 bases lay between the germline ends. The CDR3 has 15 residues. Germline V lookup: CDR1 MNHEY, CDR2 SMNVEV (reference sequence). The CDR3 sequence: CASSPPTANTGELFF. For the CDR3, the DNA is TGTGCCAGCAGTCCCCCGACAGCGAACACCGGGGAGCTGTTTTTT.

The gene calls are TRBV5-1 and TRBJ2-5; maybe TRBD1 (6 bases). V dropped 2 bases and J dropped 0 bases, with 11 bases sitting between them. CDR3 length: 15 amino acids. The germline gives CDR1 SGHRS, CDR2 YFSETQ. The DNA for the CDR3 is TGCGCCAGCAGCTTAACAGGGAAGTACCAAGAGACCCAGTACTTC. Translating gives CASSLTGKYQETQYF.

CDR3 region: CARTIKRLRHTF. The CDR3 coding sequence is TGTGCCAGGACGATAAAACGACTCCGTCACACCTTC. The chain employs TRBV21-1 and TRBJ1-2. TRBV21-1 is flagged as a pseudogene. The CDR3 has 12 amino acids.

This chain uses TRBV11-2 with TRBJ2-1; no reliable D call. The CDR3 has 15 amino acids. The germline V gene encodes CDR1 SGHAT and CDR2 FQNNGV. V shed 7 bases and J shed 3 bases, with 16 bases lying between them. CDR3 protein: CASNPAGGFYNEQFF. CDR3 nucleotide sequence: TGTGCCAGCAACCCCGCCGGCGGATTCTACAATGAGCAGTTCTTC. Supplemented by reference TRBV11-2 and TRBJ2-1, the full variable domain reads EAGVAQSPRYKIIEKRQSVAFWCNPISGHATLYWYQQILGQGPKLLIQFQNNGVVDDSQLPKDRFSAERLKGVDSTLKIQPAKLEDSAVYLCASNPAGGFYNEQFFGPGTRLTVL.

This clone appeared a single time. The rearrangement uses TRBV9 and TRBJ1-2; 8 bases agree with TRBD1. Germline lookup yields CDR1 SGDLS and CDR2 YYNGEE. The CDR3 consists of 14 residues. Trimming cost V 4 bases and J 3 bases; bases outside gene matches: 5. The CDR3 here is CASSPRQGHYGYTF. The CDR3 region has the DNA TGTGCCAGCAGCCCTCGACAGGGGCACTATGGCTACACCTTC.

This chain links TRBV6-5 with TRBJ1-4; the D gene is possibly TRBD1 (6 bases). Trimming pared 6 bases from V and 7 bases from J, leaving 12 bases between. This CDR3 region has 13 residues. Germline V gene data show CDR1 as MNHEY and CDR2 as SVGAGI. The CDR3 region has the DNA TGTGCCAGCAGACAGGGTGTAGGTGAAAAACTGTTTTTT. It translates to CASRQGVGEKLFF.

CDR3: CATSDLRGRYTGELFF. The CDR3, as DNA: TGTGCCACCAGTGATCTTAGGGGGCGGTACACCGGGGAGCTGTTTTTT. This chain uses TRBV24-1 with TRBJ2-2; 7 positions match TRBD1. This CDR3 is 16 amino acids long. Germline V gives CDR1 KGHDR, CDR2 SFDVKD. After removal of 3 bases from V and 3 bases from J, the junction contained 6 bases not matched to a gene.

The chain uses TRBV12-3 or TRBV12-4 and TRBJ2-5; possibly TRBD1 or TRBD2 for D (5 bases each). The CDR3 spans 13 residues. V lost 6 bases and J 4 bases, leaving 12 bases between the germline ends. The CDR3: CASSRGTIETQYF. CDR3 coding DNA: TGTGCCAGCAGCCGTGGGACCATAGAGACCCAGTACTTC.

In its sample, this clone was seen once. Distinct nucleotide sequences in the sample also encode this CDR3. The chain combines TRBV9 with TRBJ2-3; D call uncertain. Germline V gene lookup returns CDR1 SGDLS and CDR2 YYNGEE. Trimming took off 3 bases at V and 0 bases at J, with 8 bases between the two ends. The CDR3 is 14 residues long. This CDR3 is CASSASGSTDTQYF. The CDR3 nucleotides read TGTGCCAGCAGCGCTTCAGGAAGCACAGATACGCAGTATTTT.

The chain carries TRBV7-2 and TRBJ2-7; D might be TRBD1 (6 bases). CDR3 length: 13 amino acids. Trimming took off 5 bases at V and 4 bases at J, with 12 bases between the two ends. Germline CDR1 is SGHTA and CDR2 is FQGNSA. This CDR3 reads CASSIQGSYEQYF. In nucleotides, the CDR3 is TGTGCCAGCAGCATACAGGGCTCGTACGAGCAGTACTTC.

This chain links TRBV7-2 with TRBJ2-1, with 9 positions matching TRBD2. CDR3 size: 15 residues. V shed 5 bases, J shed 7 bases, and the junction held 9 bases outside the gene matches. CDR1 and CDR2 from the germline V gene are SGHTA and FQGNSA. CDR3 DNA sequence: TGTGCCAGCAGCCCCGGTGGGGCGGGAGGGAATGAGCAGTTCTTC. This codes for CASSPGGAGGNEQFF.

This rearrangement joins TRBV12-3 or TRBV12-4 to TRBJ1-1; tentative D call: TRBD1 (6 bases). The ends were cut back, 5 bases at V and 4 bases at J, with 11 bases in the middle. The CDR3 length is 13 residues. The DNA of the CDR3 is TGTGCCAGCAGTACCACAGGGTTCACTGAAGCTTTCTTT. Translation gives CASSTTGFTEAFF.

The gene calls are TRBV3-1 (or the pseudogene TRBV3-2) and TRBJ2-2, with D possibly TRBD2 on 6 matching bases. CDR3 length: 15 amino acids. Trimming removed 4 bases from V and 1 base from J, with 10 bases in between. Germline V gene lookup returns CDR1 LGHDT and CDR2 YNNKEL (reference sequence). The CDR3 DNA sequence: TGTGCCAGCAGCCTCCCGGGACTGAACACCGGGGAGCTGTTTTTT. Translated, it gives CASSLPGLNTGELFF.

V and J are TRBV4-1 and TRBJ1-3; 11 nucleotides line up with TRBD1. This CDR3 contains 18 residues. With V trimmed by 1 base and J by 0 bases, 5 bases remained unmatched. Germline V gives CDR1 MGHRA, CDR2 YSYEKL. CDR3 loop: CASSQAPGTGGSGNTIYF. The CDR3 DNA sequence: TGCGCCAGCAGCCAAGCGCCCGGGACAGGGGGCTCTGGAAACACCATATATTTT.

The chain carries TRBV4-2 and TRBJ2-7, with a possible D match to TRBD1 (5 bases). The CDR3 sequence is 16 residues long. Trimming removed 0 bases at V and 3 bases at J, with 15 bases between. CDR1 LGHNA and CDR2 YNFKEQ come from the germline V gene. The CDR3 coding sequence is TGTGCCAGCAGCCAAGATTCGTCACAGGCGTACTACGAGCAGTACTTC. It is translated as CASSQDSSQAYYEQYF.

The chain uses TRBV27 and TRBJ2-1; D may be TRBD2 (6 bases). Germline assignment: CDR1 MNHEY and CDR2 SMNVEV (reference sequence). V was clipped by 8 bases and J by 3 bases, with 14 bases between them. The CDR3 runs to 14 residues. In nucleotides, the CDR3 is TGTGCCAGCGGCCTGGGGGGAGTCTACAATGAGCAGTTCTTC. Its protein is CASGLGGVYNEQFF.

This clone was seen once. The chain joins TRBV24-1 to TRBJ2-2; a possible D gene is TRBD2 (5 bases). CDR3 length equals 12 residues. V lost 6 bases and J 7 bases, leaving 8 bases between the germline ends. The V gene's germline CDR1 is KGHDR and CDR2 SFDVKD. In DNA form, the CDR3 reads TGTGCCACCAGTTCTAGCTACGGGGAGCTGTTTTTT. Its translation is CATSSSYGELFF.

In this sample, this clone turned up once. The chain is built from TRBV5-6 and TRBJ2-1; D is unclear. CDR1 SGHDT and CDR2 YYEEEE come from the germline V gene. CDR3 length: 15 amino acids. V lost 2 bases and J lost 0, with 9 bases in between. The CDR3 nucleotides read TGTGCCAGCAGCTTCAGTGTCCGCTCCTACAATGAGCAGTTCTTC. As protein: CASSFSVRSYNEQFF.

This clone was detected once. The genes are TRBV4-1 and TRBJ2-1; D is undetermined. Germline CDR1 reads MGHRA; CDR2 reads YSYEKL. The CDR3 is 15 amino acids. Trimming left V 2 bases short and J 0 bases short, with 8 bases between. The CDR3 nucleotides are TGCGCCAGCAGCCAAACGGTAAGCTCCTACAATGAGCAGTTCTTC. As protein: CASSQTVSSYNEQFF.

The gene calls are TRBV6-5 and TRBJ1-3; 7 bases match TRBD1. The CDR3 has 15 residues. Germline V gene lookup returns CDR1 MNHEY and CDR2 SVGAGI. V was pared by 6 bases and J by 0 bases, with 5 bases of the junction left unmatched. CDR3: CASRRTGVSGNTIYF. CDR3 DNA sequence: TGTGCCAGCAGACGAACAGGGGTCTCTGGAAACACCATATATTTT.

In DNA, the CDR3 is TGCGCCAGCAGCCAATACACAGGGTCGCCTGAAGCTTTCTTT. This codes for CASSQYTGSPEAFF. The chain combines TRBV4-1 with TRBJ1-1; TRBD1 is a possible D gene (6 bases). CDR1 is MGHRA and CDR2 is YSYEKL in the germline V gene. The CDR3 consists of 14 residues. Between the trimmed V and J ends, which lost 2 bases and 6 bases, there was a span of 13 bases.

The rearrangement uses TRBV5-6 and TRBJ2-7; 8 bases align to TRBD1. Germline V CDR1 and CDR2: SGHDT, YYEEEE. After removal of 6 bases from V and 6 bases from J, the junction contained 11 bases not matched to a gene. The CDR3 is made up of 14 amino acids. The CDR3 coding sequence is TGTGCCAGCACTCCTGGGACAGGTCTCGTCGAGCAGTACTTC. Its translation: CASTPGTGLVEQYF.